The source of this TCR beta chain is a study of T cell changes during pregnancy in multiple sclerosis. This CDR3 has 17 amino acids. Germline V gene lookup returns CDR1 SGHDT and CDR2 YYEEEE. V dropped 2 bases and J dropped 1; count of bases not matched to a gene: 8. TCRdb's table, derived via immunoSEQ multiplex PCR, lists solely in-frame clones and lacks some. Among 75,000 to 90,000 clones listed, approximately 94% were seen once. J is TRBJ2-2 and V is TRBV5-6; 7 bases match TRBD2. This receptor was taken from a female donor with multiple sclerosis, enrolled in a pregnancy study. The sample here was CD4+ T cells from peripheral blood mononuclear cells, taken before pregnancy. CDR3 in DNA: TGTGCCAGCAGCTTTCCGGCGGGGGTTCTGAACACCGGGGAGCTGTTTTTT. Residues: CASSFPAGVLNTGELFF.